This is a list of T cell receptor beta chains from one sample in a study of T cells in localized non-small cell lung cancer. Clones were read by immunoSEQ multiplex PCR, and TCRdb kept only the in-frame ones, dropping some. The repertoire has some 41,000 clones, 90% to 95% of them found once; the top ten carry more than 9%. This sample comprised PBMCs, obtained before any cancer treatment. The receptors here all came from a woman aged 35 to 69 with stage II lung adenocarcinoma. Both conserved end residues are part of each CDR3. The D gene is left open where the match is weak. Clone size appears in some rows only: once, few, many, or a class for an expanded clone.

D: NA
J: TRBJ2-1
size: NA
V: TRBV10-2
CDR3: CASSEREYNEQFF
DNA: TGCGCCAGCAGTGAGCGGGAGTACAATGAGCAGTTCTTC

D: NA
J: TRBJ1-2
size: NA
V: TRBV28
CDR3: CASSPRTERNYGYTF
DNA: TGTGCCAGCAGTCCACGGACAGAGAGGAACTATGGCTACACCTTC

D: NA
J: TRBJ1-4
size: NA
V: TRBV29-1
CDR3: CSAKWVGTNEKLFF
DNA: TGCAGCGCCAAATGGGTGGGGACTAATGAAAAACTGTTTTTT

D: NA
J: TRBJ2-3
size: once
V: TRBV29-1
CDR3: CSVEIARSDTQYF
DNA: TGCAGCGTTGAAATAGCGAGGTCAGATACGCAGTATTTT

D: NA
J: TRBJ1-1
size: NA
V: TRBV10-3
CDR3: CAISEPDKSTEAFF
DNA: TGTGCCATCAGTGAGCCGGACAAGAGCACTGAAGCTTTCTTT

D: NA
J: TRBJ2-7
size: NA
V: TRBV5-4
CDR3: CASSLTGREQYF
DNA: TGTGCCAGCAGCTTGACAGGGCGAGAGCAGTACTTC

D: NA
J: TRBJ2-5
size: NA
V: TRBV14
CDR3: CASNRGWEEETQYF
DNA: TGTGCCAGCAACCGAGGATGGGAGGAAGAGACCCAGTACTTC

D: NA
J: TRBJ2-5
size: NA
V: TRBV15
CDR3: CATSRDKGRAETQYF
DNA: TGTGCCACCAGCAGAGATAAGGGCAGGGCAGAGACCCAGTACTTC

D: NA
J: TRBJ1-2
size: NA
V: TRBV2
CDR3: CASTDSAGAAFYGYTF
DNA: TGTGCCAGCACCGATTCGGCAGGGGCGGCCTTCTATGGCTACACCTTC

D: TRBD1
J: TRBJ2-1
size: once
V: TRBV19
CDR3: CASSVDRDNEQFF
DNA: TGTGCCAGTAGTGTGGACAGGGACAATGAGCAGTTCTTC

D: NA
J: TRBJ2-7
size: NA
V: TRBV2
CDR3: CASSGLTYEQYF
DNA: TGTGCCAGCAGTGGACTTACCTACGAGCAGTACTTC

D: NA
J: TRBJ1-2
size: NA
V: TRBV6-5
CDR3: CASRQGRASYGYTF
DNA: TGTGCCAGCAGACAGGGACGGGCAAGCTATGGCTACACCTTC

D: TRBD2
J: TRBJ2-7
size: once
V: TRBV6-4
CDR3: CASSIGPRAGGVYEQYF
DNA: TGTGCCAGCAGTATAGGTCCGCGAGCGGGGGGGGTCTACGAGCAGTACTTC

D: NA
J: TRBJ1-1
size: NA
V: TRBV7-5
CDR3: CVRSPNRRGDTEAFF
DNA: TGTGTCAGAAGCCCCAACCGGAGGGGCGACACTGAAGCTTTCTTT

D: TRBD2
J: TRBJ2-7
size: NA
V: TRBV7-9
CDR3: CASSLGSGTKAGDEQYF
DNA: TGTGCCAGCAGCTTAGGGAGCGGGACCAAAGCAGGCGACGAGCAGTACTTC

D: NA
J: TRBJ2-7
size: NA
V: TRBV28
CDR3: CASSRQAYEQYF
DNA: TGTGCCAGCTCACGGCAGGCCTACGAGCAGTACTTC

D: NA
J: TRBJ2-5
size: NA
V: TRBV5-1
CDR3: CASSSRVDQETQYF
DNA: TGCGCCAGCAGTTCCAGGGTGGACCAAGAGACCCAGTACTTC

D: TRBD1
J: TRBJ2-7
size: NA
V: TRBV27
CDR3: CASHDRGRRSYEQYF
DNA: TGTGCCAGCCATGACAGGGGGCGCAGGTCCTACGAGCAGTACTTC

D: NA
J: TRBJ2-4
size: NA
V: TRBV20-1
CDR3: CSARLGGVYF
DNA: TGCAGTGCTAGACTCGGGGGTGTGTACTTC

D: NA
J: TRBJ1-6
size: NA
V: TRBV7-8
CDR3: CASSLNLGNSPLHF
DNA: TGTGCCAGCAGCTTAAATCTAGGGAATTCACCCCTCCACTTT

D: TRBD2
J: TRBJ2-1
size: NA
V: TRBV13
CDR3: CASSLRTSGINEQFF
DNA: TGTGCCAGCAGCCTACGGACTAGCGGGATTAATGAGCAGTTCTTC

D: TRBD2
J: TRBJ2-3
size: NA
V: TRBV27
CDR3: CASSLAGTSGADTQYF
DNA: TGTGCCAGCAGTTTAGCCGGGACTAGTGGGGCAGATACGCAGTATTTT

D: NA
J: TRBJ2-5
size: NA
V: TRBV11-1
CDR3: CASSFGQETQYF
DNA: TGTGCCAGCAGCTTTGGTCAAGAGACCCAGTACTTC

D: NA
J: TRBJ1-4
size: NA
V: TRBV28
CDR3: CASSLGLNDEKLFF
DNA: TGTGCCAGCAGTTTAGGCCTGAATGACGAAAAACTGTTTTTT

D: TRBD1
J: TRBJ2-3
size: NA
V: TRBV6-6
CDR3: CASSYQTGALDTQYF
DNA: TGTGCCAGCAGTTACCAGACAGGGGCTCTAGATACGCAGTATTTT

D: NA
J: TRBJ2-7
size: NA
V: TRBV6-5
CDR3: CASSYGPPGQPYEQYF
DNA: TGTGCCAGCAGTTACGGTCCACCGGGACAACCGTACGAGCAGTACTTC

D: TRBD1
J: TRBJ1-2
size: NA
V: TRBV6-6
CDR3: CASSHLTGEYYGYTF
DNA: TGTGCCAGCAGCCATCTCACAGGGGAATACTATGGCTACACCTTC

D: TRBD1
J: TRBJ1-4
size: NA
V: TRBV29-1
CDR3: CSADRVNEKLFF
DNA: TGCAGCGCTGACAGGGTTAATGAAAAACTGTTTTTT

D: NA
J: TRBJ2-3
size: NA
V: TRBV2
CDR3: CATGRAPSTDTQYF
DNA: TGTGCCACAGGGCGGGCGCCCTCCACAGATACGCAGTATTTT

D: NA
J: TRBJ2-3
size: once
V: TRBV10-3
CDR3: CAISEGVDTQYF
DNA: TGTGCCATCAGTGAGGGGGTAGATACGCAGTATTTT

D: NA
J: TRBJ1-1
size: NA
V: TRBV19
CDR3: CAISGQTNTEAFF
DNA: TGTGCCATCTCGGGACAAACGAACACTGAAGCTTTCTTT

D: TRBD1
J: TRBJ1-3
size: NA
V: TRBV6-5
CDR3: CASSDRGPGNTIYF
DNA: TGTGCCAGCAGCGACAGGGGCCCTGGAAACACCATATATTTT

D: NA
J: TRBJ2-1
size: NA
V: TRBV7-8
CDR3: CASSIPQRTVNEQFF
DNA: TGTGCCAGCAGCATCCCACAGAGGACAGTCAATGAGCAGTTCTTC

D: TRBD1
J: TRBJ2-5
size: NA
V: TRBV28
CDR3: CASSVQTGGSETQYF
DNA: TGTGCCAGCAGTGTACAGACAGGGGGGAGCGAGACCCAGTACTTC

D: TRBD1
J: TRBJ2-5
size: NA
V: TRBV14
CDR3: CASSPGQGVETQYF
DNA: TGTGCCAGCAGCCCCGGACAGGGGGTAGAGACCCAGTACTTC

D: NA
J: TRBJ1-1
size: NA
V: TRBV7-9
CDR3: CASSLYTVNTEAFF
DNA: TGTGCCAGCAGCTTATATACAGTGAACACTGAAGCTTTCTTT

D: NA
J: TRBJ2-3
size: NA
V: TRBV6-6
CDR3: CASSNLGPTGATQYF
DNA: TGTGCCAGCAGTAACCTCGGGCCGACTGGGGCCACGCAGTATTTT

D: TRBD2
J: TRBJ2-7
size: NA
V: TRBV10-3
CDR3: CAISESGLAVREQYF
DNA: TGTGCCATCAGTGAGTCGGGACTAGCGGTTAGGGAGCAGTACTTC

D: NA
J: TRBJ2-1
size: NA
V: TRBV28
CDR3: CASSLEDRDNEQFF
DNA: TGTGCCAGCAGTTTGGAGGACAGAGACAATGAGCAGTTCTTC

D: NA
J: TRBJ2-5
size: NA
V: TRBV11-2
CDR3: CASSYRGETQYF
DNA: TGTGCCAGCAGCTATAGGGGGGAGACCCAGTACTTC

D: TRBD2
J: TRBJ2-1
size: NA
V: TRBV29-1
CDR3: CSVTNSGVRNEQFF
DNA: TGCAGCGTGACGAATAGCGGGGTCCGGAATGAGCAGTTCTTC

D: TRBD1
J: TRBJ2-7
size: NA
V: TRBV2
CDR3: CASSRTGGNEQYF
DNA: TGTGCCAGCAGTAGGACAGGGGGTAACGAGCAGTACTTC

D: NA
J: TRBJ1-4
size: NA
V: TRBV28
CDR3: CASSRVSANEKLFF
DNA: TGTGCCAGCAGCAGGGTTTCGGCTAATGAAAAACTGTTTTTT

D: TRBD1
J: TRBJ1-4
size: once
V: TRBV6-5
CDR3: CASSLGQGGGNEKLFF
DNA: TGTGCCAGCAGTTTGGGACAGGGCGGCGGTAATGAAAAACTGTTTTTT